This T cell receptor (beta chain) is from a study of glioma-infiltrating T cells. CDR3 size: 15 residues. V gave up 1 base and J gave up 3 bases; unmatched junction bases: 3. Germline CDR1 MGHRA, CDR2 YSYEKL. This clonotype has ten or more counts. What it binds is not known. Amplification of TCR alpha and beta CDR3 regions from RNA used iRepertoire nested multiplex PCR. Tissue mRNA or PBMC total RNA, roughly 85-450 ng, went into one-step reverse transcription and amplification. In TCRdb, the multiplex PCR reads were re-called with MiXCR into one record per CDR3 protein. The table shows 44,000 or so distinct CDR3 sequences, with approximately 20% occurring only once. Study results and limitations: Very few CDR3 sequences were shared between tissue and blood. Above-expected tissue-blood divergence occurred in all gliomas, most in low-grade ones.

The clonotype originates from a human donor with low-grade glioma or glioblastoma, undergoing nonglioma brain surgery, or in good health (not recorded which). The rearrangement joins TRBV4-1 to TRBJ2-7, with 10 nucleotides matching TRBD2. Sequenced material: glioma tissue, nonneoplastic brain tissue, or PBMCs (not recorded which). CDR3 sequence: CASSQGTSGNYEQYF. For the CDR3, the DNA is TGCGCCAGCAGCCAAGGGACTAGCGGAAACTACGAGCAGTACTTC.